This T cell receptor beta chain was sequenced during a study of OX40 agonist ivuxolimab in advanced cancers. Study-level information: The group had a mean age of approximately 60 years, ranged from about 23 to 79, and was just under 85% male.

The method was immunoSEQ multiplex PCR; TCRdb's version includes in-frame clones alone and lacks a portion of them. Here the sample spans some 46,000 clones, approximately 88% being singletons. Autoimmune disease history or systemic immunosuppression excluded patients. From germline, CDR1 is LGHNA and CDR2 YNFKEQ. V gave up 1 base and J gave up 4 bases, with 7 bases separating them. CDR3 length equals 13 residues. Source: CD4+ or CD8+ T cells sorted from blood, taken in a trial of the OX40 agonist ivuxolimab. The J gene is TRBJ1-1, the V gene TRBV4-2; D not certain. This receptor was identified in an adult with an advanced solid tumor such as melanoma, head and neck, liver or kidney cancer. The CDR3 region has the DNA TGTGCCAGCAGCCAAGGAGTGGGCACTGAAGCTTTCTTT. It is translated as CASSQGVGTEAFF.